These 6 T cell receptor beta chains were all obtained from the same sample, sequenced in a study of blood T cell repertoires in COVID-19. Assay: immunoSEQ multiplex PCR; the TCRdb copy retains only in-frame clones and omits some. The sample records about 160,000 clones, about four fifths being singletons. The sequencing sample was made of peripheral blood. The receptors were sampled from a woman aged 60-70 years with COVID-19, enrolled during active disease.

The rearrangement uses TRBV29-1 and TRBJ2-3, with D tentatively TRBD2 (5 bases). CDR3 length: 15 residues. V dropped 8 bases and J dropped 2 bases, with 20 bases sitting between them. Germline V gene lookup returns CDR1 SQVTM and CDR2 ANQGSEA. The DNA of the CDR3 is TGCAGCTCCTCCAGTGGAGGAACCTTCACAGATACGCAGTATTTT. It is translated as CSSSSGGTFTDTQYF.

This clone showed up just a few times. This rearrangement joins TRBV7-8 to TRBJ2-7, with D tentatively TRBD1 (6 bases). Looked up from germline, CDR1 is SGHVS and CDR2 is FQNEAQ. Deletions cut 4 bases from V and 2 bases from J, with 12 bases between. The CDR3 has 14 residues. The CDR3 DNA follows: TGTGCCAGCAGCTCTGGACAGACCGCCTACGAGCAGTACGTC. It codes for CASSSGQTAYEQYV.

The chain joins TRBV15 to TRBJ2-7; D gene unclear. Germline CDR1 LNHNV, CDR2 YYDKDF (reference sequence). The germline V and J ends were trimmed by 1 base and 2 bases, with 15 bases remaining between them. This CDR3 comprises 16 residues. CDR3 in DNA: TGTGCCACCAGCAGAGCTTATAATAAGCGTCCCTACGAGCAGTACTTC. Translated, it gives CATSRAYNKRPYEQYF.

V usage is TRBV13 and J usage is TRBJ2-1; 8 bases map to TRBD2. The J segment lost 9 bases and the V segment lost 7 bases, leaving 11 bases of the junction unmatched. CDR1 is PRHDT, CDR2 FYEKMQ, per germline (reference sequence). The CDR3 runs 14 residues. In DNA form, the CDR3 reads TGTGCCAGCATCGAGGGCGGGGGGATCAGTGAGCAGTTCTTC. This encodes CASIEGGGISEQFF.

The chain couples TRBV2 to TRBJ2-7, with 8 bases that match TRBD2. The CDR3 consists of 15 residues. V was pared by 2 bases and J by 6 bases, with 9 bases of the junction left unmatched. Germline assignment: CDR1 SNHLY and CDR2 FYNNEI. CDR3 coding DNA: TGTGCCAGCAGTGAACAAACTAGCGGTTTGGGCGAGCAGTACTTC. Its translation is CASSEQTSGLGEQYF.

The genes are TRBV10-3 and TRBJ2-1; TRBD2 agrees at 10 bases. V dropped 4 bases and J dropped 4; count of bases not matched to a gene: 4. Germline V gene lookup returns CDR1 ENHRY and CDR2 SYGVKD. CDR3 length equals 15 residues. DNA of the CDR3: TGTGCCATCAGTGGAAGCGGGGGGGCTTACAATGAGCAGTTCTTC. Its protein product is CAISGSGGAYNEQFF.